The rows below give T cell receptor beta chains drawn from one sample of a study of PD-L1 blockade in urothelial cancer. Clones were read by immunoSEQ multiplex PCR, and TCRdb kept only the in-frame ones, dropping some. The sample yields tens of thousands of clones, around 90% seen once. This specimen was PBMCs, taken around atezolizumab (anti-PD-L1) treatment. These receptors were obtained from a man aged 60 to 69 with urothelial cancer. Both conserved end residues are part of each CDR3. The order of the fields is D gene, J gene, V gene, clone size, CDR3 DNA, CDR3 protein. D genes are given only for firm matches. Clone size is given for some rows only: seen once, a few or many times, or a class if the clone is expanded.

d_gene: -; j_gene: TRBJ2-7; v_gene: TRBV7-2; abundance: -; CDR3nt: TGTGCCAGCAGCCCGTCCTACGAGCAGTACTTC; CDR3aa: CASSPSYEQYF
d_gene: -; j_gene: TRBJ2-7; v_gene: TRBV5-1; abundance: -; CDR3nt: TGCGCCAGCAGCTTGAGGTCTTTGGTCGGCAGGGCCGCGTCCTACGAGCAGTACTTC; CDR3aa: CASSLRSLVGRAASYEQYF
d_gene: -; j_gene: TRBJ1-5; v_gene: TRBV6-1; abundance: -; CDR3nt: TGTGCCAGCAGGGACTTCATGGGGCAGCCCCAGCATTTT; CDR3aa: CASRDFMGQPQHF
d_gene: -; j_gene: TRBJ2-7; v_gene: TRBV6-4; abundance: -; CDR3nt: TGTGCCAGCACCGCTCCGGTCTACGAGCAGTACTTC; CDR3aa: CASTAPVYEQYF
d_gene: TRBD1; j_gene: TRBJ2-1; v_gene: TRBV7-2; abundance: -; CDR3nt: TGTGCCAGCAGCTTGACTACAACAGGGGGCAATGAGCAGTTCTTC; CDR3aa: CASSLTTTGGNEQFF
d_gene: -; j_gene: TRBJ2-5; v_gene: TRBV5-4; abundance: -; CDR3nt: TGTGCCAGCAGCTTCGGAGCTGAACAGGGAGGGGGAGCGGAGACCCAGTACTTC; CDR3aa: CASSFGAEQGGGAETQYF
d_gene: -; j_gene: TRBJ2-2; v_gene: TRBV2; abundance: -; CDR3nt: TGTGCCAGCAGTGAAGATACAGTCACCGGGGAGCTGTTTTTT; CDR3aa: CASSEDTVTGELFF
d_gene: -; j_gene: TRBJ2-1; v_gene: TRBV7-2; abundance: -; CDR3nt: TGTGCCAGCAGCTCCCGGGAGAGGGGGCTCAATGAGCAGTTCTTC; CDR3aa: CASSSRERGLNEQFF
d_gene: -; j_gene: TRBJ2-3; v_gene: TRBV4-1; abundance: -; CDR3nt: TGCGCCAGCAGCCACTTCGGCGGAGGCACAGATACGCAGTATTTT; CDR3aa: CASSHFGGGTDTQYF
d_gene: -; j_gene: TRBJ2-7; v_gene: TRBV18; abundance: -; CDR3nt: TGTGCCAGCTCACCACCAAAAGGGGGTGAGCACGAGCAGTACTTC; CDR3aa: CASSPPKGGEHEQYF
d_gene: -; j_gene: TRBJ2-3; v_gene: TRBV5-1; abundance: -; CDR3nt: TGCGCCAGCAGCTCGAGCACGGGGACAGATACGCAGTATTTT; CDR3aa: CASSSSTGTDTQYF
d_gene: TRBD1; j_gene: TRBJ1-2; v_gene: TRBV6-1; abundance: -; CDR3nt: TGTGCCAGCAGTGAAGCAGGGTCTCGACAGGGCATGTATGGCTACACCTTC; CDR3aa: CASSEAGSRQGMYGYTF
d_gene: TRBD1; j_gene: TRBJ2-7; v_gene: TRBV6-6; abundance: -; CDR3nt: TGTGCCAGCAGAATCCGGGACAGGGGCTACGAGCAGTACTTC; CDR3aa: CASRIRDRGYEQYF
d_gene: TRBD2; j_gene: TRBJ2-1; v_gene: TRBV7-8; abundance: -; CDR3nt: TGTGCCAGCAGCTTACCCGCGGGACTAGCGGGAGTCGGGTACAATGAGCAGTTCTTC; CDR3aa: CASSLPAGLAGVGYNEQFF
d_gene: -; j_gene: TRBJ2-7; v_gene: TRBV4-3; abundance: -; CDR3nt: TGCGCCAGCAGCCGAATAAAACAGGTCTCGCAGGAGCAGTACTTC; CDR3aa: CASSRIKQVSQEQYF
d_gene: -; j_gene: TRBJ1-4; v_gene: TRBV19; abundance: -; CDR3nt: TGTGCCACAGAAGCCGATCTCGGGGAAAAACTGTTTTTT; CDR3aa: CATEADLGEKLFF
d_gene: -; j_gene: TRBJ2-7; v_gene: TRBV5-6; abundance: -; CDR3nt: TGTGCCAGCAGCTCAATGACGGGGGTCTACGAGCAGTACTTC; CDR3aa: CASSSMTGVYEQYF
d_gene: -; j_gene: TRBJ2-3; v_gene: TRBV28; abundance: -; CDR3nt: TGTGCCAGCAGTTTAGGGCAGAGCACAGATACGCAGTATTTT; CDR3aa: CASSLGQSTDTQYF
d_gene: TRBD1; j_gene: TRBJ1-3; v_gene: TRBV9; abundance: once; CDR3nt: TGTGCCAGCAGCGTCGACCCGGGACAGGGGGCGGGAAACACCATATATTTT; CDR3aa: CASSVDPGQGAGNTIYF
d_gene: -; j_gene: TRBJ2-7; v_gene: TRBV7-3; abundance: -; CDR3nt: TGTGCCAGCAGCTCGGGACTCCGGGAGCAGTACTTC; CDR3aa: CASSSGLREQYF
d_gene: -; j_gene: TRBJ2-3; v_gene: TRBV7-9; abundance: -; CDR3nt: TGTGCCAGCGAGGCCTCTAGCACAGATACGCAGTATTTT; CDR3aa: CASEASSTDTQYF
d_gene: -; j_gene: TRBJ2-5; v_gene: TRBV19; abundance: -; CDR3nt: TGTGCCAGTAGTATAGGGAGGCGGGAGACCCAGTACTTC; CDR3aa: CASSIGRRETQYF
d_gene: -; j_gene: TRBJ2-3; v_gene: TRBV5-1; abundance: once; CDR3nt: TGCGCCAGCACCCAACGCCCCGGGTTGACAGATACGCAGTATTTT; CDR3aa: CASTQRPGLTDTQYF
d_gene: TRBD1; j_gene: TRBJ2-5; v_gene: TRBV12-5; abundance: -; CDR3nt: TGTGCTAGTGGTTTGGTACGCGCAGGGGGCCAGGGGTTGAATGCTGAGACCCAGTACTTC; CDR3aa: CASGLVRAGGQGLNAETQYF
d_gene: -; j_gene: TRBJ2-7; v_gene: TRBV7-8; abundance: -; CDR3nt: TGTGCCAGCAGCTTAGCGACGGGCTACGAGCAGTACTTC; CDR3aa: CASSLATGYEQYF
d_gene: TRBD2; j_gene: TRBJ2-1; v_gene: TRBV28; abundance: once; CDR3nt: TGTGCCAGCATCGGACTAGCGCCTTACAATGAGCAGTTCTTC; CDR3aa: CASIGLAPYNEQFF
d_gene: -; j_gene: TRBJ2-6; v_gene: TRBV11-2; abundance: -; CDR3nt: TGTGCCAGCAGCATCGGACAGTCCTCTGGGGCCAACGTCCTGACTTTC; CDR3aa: CASSIGQSSGANVLTF
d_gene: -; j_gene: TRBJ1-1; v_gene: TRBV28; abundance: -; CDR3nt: TGTGCCACAAACTTCCAGGGCTTGGGGAACACTGAAGCTTTCTTT; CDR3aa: CATNFQGLGNTEAFF